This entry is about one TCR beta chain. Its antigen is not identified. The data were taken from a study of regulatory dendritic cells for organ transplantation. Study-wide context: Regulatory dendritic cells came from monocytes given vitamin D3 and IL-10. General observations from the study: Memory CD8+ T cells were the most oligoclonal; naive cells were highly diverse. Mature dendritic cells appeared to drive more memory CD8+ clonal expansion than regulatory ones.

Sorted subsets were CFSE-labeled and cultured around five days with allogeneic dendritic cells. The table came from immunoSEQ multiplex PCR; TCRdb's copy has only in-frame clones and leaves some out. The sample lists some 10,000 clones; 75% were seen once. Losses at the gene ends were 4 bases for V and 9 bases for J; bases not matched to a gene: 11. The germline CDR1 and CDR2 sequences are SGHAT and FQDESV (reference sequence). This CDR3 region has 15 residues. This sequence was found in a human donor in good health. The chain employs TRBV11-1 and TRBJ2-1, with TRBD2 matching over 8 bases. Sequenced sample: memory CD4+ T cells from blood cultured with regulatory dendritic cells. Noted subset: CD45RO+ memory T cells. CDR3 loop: CASSYPGLVLSEQFF. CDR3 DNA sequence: TGTGCCAGCAGCTACCCGGGACTAGTCCTCAGTGAGCAGTTCTTC.